This TCR beta chain stems from a study of blood T cells in healthy people across ages. The study drew donors from healthy Caucasian individuals in Russia aged about 6 to 90. A sample-barcoded 5' primer and a J-beta primer mix were used in a second PCR of roughly 6 to 11 cycles. TCRdb itself ran the 5' RACE reads through MiXCR, one entry per CDR3 protein. The sample includes over 950,000 distinct CDR3 sequences, roughly 51% of them seen just once. General study findings and limits: Versus aged donors, long-lived donors had higher diversity and more naive CD4+ cells.

The CDR3 loop spans 14 amino acids. J was trimmed by 8 bases and V by 8 bases; bases with no gene match: 11. CDR1 and CDR2 from the germline V gene are SNHLY and FYNNEI. On this clonotype: The antigen is not known.

The gene calls are TRBV2 and TRBJ1-4, with 7 bases aligning to TRBD1. Sequencing was done on a sample of blood. The receptor was isolated from a woman in her sixties or seventies in good health. DNA for the CDR3: TGTGCCAGCTCATGGACAGGAACGCGGGAAAAACTGTTTTTT. It yields the protein CASSWTGTREKLFF.